The clone carrying this TCR beta chain was seen only once. Per the germline V gene, CDR1 is SGHVS and CDR2 is FNYEAQ. Trimming cost V 5 bases and J 8 bases; bases outside gene matches: 7. There are 14 residues in the CDR3. The sample originates from a study of early T cells in non-severe SARS-CoV-2 infection. Unique molecular identifiers were added to individual cDNA molecules. TCRdb used MiXCR to reprocess the 5' RACE reads, holding one entry per CDR3 protein. The sample lists over 25,000 distinct CDR3 sequences; roughly 5.4% were seen once. Sequences were obtained from whole blood. This chain uses TRBV7-6 with TRBJ2-2; the match to TRBD2 covers 8 bases. The source is an adult who was a healthcare worker with PCR-confirmed SARS-CoV-2 infection or an uninfected control (not recorded which). The CDR3 sequence: CASSSPAGAGELFF. CDR3 in DNA: TGTGCCAGCAGCAGCCCAGCGGGAGCTGGGGAGCTGTTTTTT.